A selection of T cell receptor beta chains follows, all from one sample in a study of identical twins. MiXCR, run by TCRdb on the 5' RACE reads, gives a single entry per CDR3 protein. The sample consists of under 300,000 distinct CDR3 sequences, 11% to 15% of them appearing once. Sequences were obtained from memory (CD45RO+) T cells sorted from blood. These receptors came from a woman between 18 and 30 years old in good health. The conserved cysteine and the conserved F or W are not part of the CDR3 here. A D gene is named only where the DNA matches it firmly. Clone size appears in some rows only: once, few, many, or a class for an expanded clone.

>NA|few|TRBV5-4|TRBJ2-5
ASSPGNQETQY
>NA|NA|TRBV5-6|TRBJ2-3
ASSLNPAYGTDTQY
>NA|many|TRBV29-1|TRBJ2-7
SVESTGLGEQY
>TRBD2|few|TRBV5-1|TRBJ2-1
ASSLWVGRGDEQF
>NA|many|TRBV5-1|TRBJ1-2
ASSLGSGSRYGYT
>TRBD1|few|TRBV5-8|TRBJ2-5
ASSRTTGVQETQY
>TRBD2|NA|TRBV3-1|TRBJ2-1
ASSQGTSGTNEQF
>NA|NA|TRBV12-3/TRBV12-4|TRBJ1-2
ASSSQANYGYT
>TRBD1|NA|TRBV18|TRBJ1-1
ASSRQGTNTEAF
>NA|NA|TRBV12-3/TRBV12-4|TRBJ1-2
ASTRTGRNFYGYT
>TRBD1|NA|TRBV7-9|TRBJ2-3
ASSSPGTGLTDTQY
>NA|NA|TRBV20-1|TRBJ2-1
SARSDLTEQF
>NA|NA|TRBV3-1|TRBJ1-6
ASSQEEGKSPLH
>NA|NA|TRBV4-3|TRBJ2-1
ASSQGGAWDYNEQF
>NA|few|TRBV5-1|TRBJ1-6
ASSSTVPSNSPLH
>NA|NA|TRBV18|TRBJ2-7
ASSFSQEDEQY
>NA|few|TRBV7-2|TRBJ1-2
ASSLGSEDGYT
>TRBD2|NA|TRBV30|TRBJ2-1
ASQGGSSYNEQF
>NA|few|TRBV11-2|TRBJ2-7
ASSPYLGQRDNSYEQY
>TRBD2|few|TRBV24-1|TRBJ2-3
ATSAKGTSGRDADTQY
>NA|NA|TRBV7-9|TRBJ1-3
ASSLPGLGTIY
>NA|NA|TRBV3-1|TRBJ2-2
ASSQTTTGELF
>NA|many|TRBV9|TRBJ2-1
ASSQGIYEQF
>NA|NA|TRBV20-1|TRBJ1-1
SARFGIQTEAF